The sequence of this T cell receptor beta chain was determined in a study of blood T cell repertoires in COVID-19. Trimming took 10 bases from V and 4 from J; bases not matched to a gene: 8. The germline V gene encodes CDR1 KGHSH and CDR2 LQKENI. This CDR3 contains 14 residues. Original analysis: Reference gene primer amplification gave estimated nucleated cell counts. Some clones are missing from TCRdb's copy, which holds only in-frame ones; the method was immunoSEQ multiplex PCR. The D gene and trimming were derived from the DNA, and the V and J assignments and clone size from that table. This sample carries under 250,000 clones, approximately 85% of them seen once, and the ten largest clones take around 12%.

The receptor was isolated from a man older than 75 with acute or convalescent COVID-19. Sequencing was done on a sample of peripheral blood. This rearrangement joins TRBV18 to TRBJ2-2; 8 bases agree with TRBD1. The CDR3 bases are TGTGCCAATCGCGGACAGGGAAGCACCGGGGAGCTGTTTTTT. Protein: CANRGQGSTGELFF.